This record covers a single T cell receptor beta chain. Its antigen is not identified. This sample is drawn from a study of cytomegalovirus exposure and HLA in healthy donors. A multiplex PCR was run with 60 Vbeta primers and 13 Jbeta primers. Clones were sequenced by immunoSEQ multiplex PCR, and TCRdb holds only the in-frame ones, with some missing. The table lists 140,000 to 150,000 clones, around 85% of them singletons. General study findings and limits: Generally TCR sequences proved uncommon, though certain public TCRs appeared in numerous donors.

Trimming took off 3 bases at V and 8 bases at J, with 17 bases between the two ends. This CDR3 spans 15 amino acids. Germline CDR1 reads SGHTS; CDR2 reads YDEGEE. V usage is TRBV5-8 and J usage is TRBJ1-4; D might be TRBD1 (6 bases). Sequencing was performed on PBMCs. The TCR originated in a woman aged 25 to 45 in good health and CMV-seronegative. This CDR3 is CASSYTGRGIEKLFF. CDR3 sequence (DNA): TGTGCCAGCAGCTACACAGGGAGGGGAATCGAAAAACTGTTTTTT. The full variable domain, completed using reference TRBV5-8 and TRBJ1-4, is EAGVTQSPTHLIKTRGQQATLRCSPISGHTSVYWYQQALGLGLQFLLWYDEGEERNRGNFPPRFSGRQFPNYSSELNVNALELEDSALYLCASSYTGRGIEKLFFGSGTQLSVL.